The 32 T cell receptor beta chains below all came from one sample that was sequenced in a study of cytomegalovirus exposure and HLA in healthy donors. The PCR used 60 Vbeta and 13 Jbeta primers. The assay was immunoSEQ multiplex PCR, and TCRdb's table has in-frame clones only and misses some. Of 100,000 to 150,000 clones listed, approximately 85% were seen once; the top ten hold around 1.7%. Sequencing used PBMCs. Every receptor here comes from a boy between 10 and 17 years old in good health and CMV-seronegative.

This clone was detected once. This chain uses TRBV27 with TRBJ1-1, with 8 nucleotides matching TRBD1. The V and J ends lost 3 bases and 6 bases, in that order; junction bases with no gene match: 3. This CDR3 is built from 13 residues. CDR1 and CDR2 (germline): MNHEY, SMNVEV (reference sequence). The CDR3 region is CASSLTTGAEAFF. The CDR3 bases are TGTGCCAGCAGTTTGACGACAGGGGCTGAAGCTTTCTTT.

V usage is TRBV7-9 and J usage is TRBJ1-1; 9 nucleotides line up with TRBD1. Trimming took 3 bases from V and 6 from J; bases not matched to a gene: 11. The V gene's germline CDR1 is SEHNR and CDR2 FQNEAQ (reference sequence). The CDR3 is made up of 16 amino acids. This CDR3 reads CASSFLVGTGRSEAFF. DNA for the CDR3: TGTGCCAGCAGCTTTCTTGTAGGGACAGGGCGATCTGAAGCTTTCTTT. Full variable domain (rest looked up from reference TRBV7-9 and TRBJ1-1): DTGVSQNPRHKITKRGQNVTFRCDPISEHNRLYWYRQTLGQGPEFLTYFQNEAQLEKSRLLSDRFSAERPKGSFSTLEIQRTEQGDSAMYLCASSFLVGTGRSEAFFGQGTRLTVV.

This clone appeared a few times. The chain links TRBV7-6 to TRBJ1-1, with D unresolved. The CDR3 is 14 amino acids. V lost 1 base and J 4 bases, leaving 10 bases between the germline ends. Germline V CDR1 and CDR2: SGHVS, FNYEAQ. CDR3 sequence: CASSLDGGSTEAFF. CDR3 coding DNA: TGTGCCAGCAGCTTAGATGGTGGGAGCACTGAAGCTTTCTTT.

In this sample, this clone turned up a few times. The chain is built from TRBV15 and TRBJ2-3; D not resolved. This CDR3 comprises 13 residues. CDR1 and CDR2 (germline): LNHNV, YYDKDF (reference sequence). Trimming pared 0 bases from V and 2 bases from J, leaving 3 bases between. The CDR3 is CATSRDHTDTQYF. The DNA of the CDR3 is TGTGCCACCAGCAGAGACCACACAGATACGCAGTATTTT.

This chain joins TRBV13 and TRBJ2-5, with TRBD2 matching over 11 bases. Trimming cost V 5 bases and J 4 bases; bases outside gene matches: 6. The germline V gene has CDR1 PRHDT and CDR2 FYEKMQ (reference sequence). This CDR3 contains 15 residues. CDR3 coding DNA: TGTGCCAGCAGCACTCTAGCGGGGGGCCCAGAGACCCAGTACTTC. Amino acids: CASSTLAGGPETQYF.

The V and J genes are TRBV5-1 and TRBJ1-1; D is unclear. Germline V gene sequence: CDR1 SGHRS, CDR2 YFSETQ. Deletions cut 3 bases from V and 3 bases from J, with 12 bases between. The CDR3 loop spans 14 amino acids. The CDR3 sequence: CASSSTRGDTEAFF. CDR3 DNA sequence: TGCGCCAGCAGCTCGACCCGGGGAGACACTGAAGCTTTCTTT.

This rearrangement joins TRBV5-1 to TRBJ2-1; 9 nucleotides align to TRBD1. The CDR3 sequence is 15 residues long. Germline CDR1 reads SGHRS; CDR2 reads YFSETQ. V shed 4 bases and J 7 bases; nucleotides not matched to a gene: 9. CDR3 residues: CASSPATGGGNEQFF. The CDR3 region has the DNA TGCGCCAGCAGCCCCGCAACAGGGGGCGGGAATGAGCAGTTCTTC.

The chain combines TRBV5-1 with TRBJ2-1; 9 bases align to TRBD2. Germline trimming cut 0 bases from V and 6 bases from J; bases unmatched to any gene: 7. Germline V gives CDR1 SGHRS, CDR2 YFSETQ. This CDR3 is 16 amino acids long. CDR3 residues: CASSLAGGGAFNEQFF. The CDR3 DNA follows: TGCGCCAGCAGCTTGGCCGGCGGGGGGGCCTTCAATGAGCAGTTCTTC.

This CDR3 is CASSTTWGAVPYNEQFF. Written as DNA, the CDR3 is TGTGCCAGCAGCACTACGTGGGGCGCCGTGCCCTACAATGAGCAGTTCTTC. The chain recombines TRBV9 with TRBJ2-1; tentatively, D is TRBD1 (5 bases). CDR3 size: 17 residues. Germline V gene sequence: CDR1 SGDLS, CDR2 YYNGEE. Between the trimmed V and J ends, which lost 4 bases and 2 bases, there was a span of 19 bases.

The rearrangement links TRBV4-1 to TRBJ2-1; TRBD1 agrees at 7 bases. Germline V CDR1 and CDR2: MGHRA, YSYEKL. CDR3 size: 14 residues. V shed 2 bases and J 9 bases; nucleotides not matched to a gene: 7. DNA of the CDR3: TGCGCCAGCAGCCAACCTGACAGGGTTGCTGAGCAGTTCTTC. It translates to CASSQPDRVAEQFF.

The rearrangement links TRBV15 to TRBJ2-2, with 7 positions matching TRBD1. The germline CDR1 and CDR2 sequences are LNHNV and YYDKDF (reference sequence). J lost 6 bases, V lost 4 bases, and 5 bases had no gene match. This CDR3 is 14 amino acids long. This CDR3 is CATSTIQGPGELFF. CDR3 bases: TGTGCCACCAGCACAATACAGGGGCCCGGGGAGCTGTTTTTT.

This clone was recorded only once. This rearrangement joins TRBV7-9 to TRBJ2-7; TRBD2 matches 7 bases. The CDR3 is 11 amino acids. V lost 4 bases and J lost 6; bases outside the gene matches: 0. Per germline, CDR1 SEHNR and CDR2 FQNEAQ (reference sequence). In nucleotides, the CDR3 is TGTGCCAGCAGCTGGGGGGGCGAGCAGTACTTC. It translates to CASSWGGEQYF.

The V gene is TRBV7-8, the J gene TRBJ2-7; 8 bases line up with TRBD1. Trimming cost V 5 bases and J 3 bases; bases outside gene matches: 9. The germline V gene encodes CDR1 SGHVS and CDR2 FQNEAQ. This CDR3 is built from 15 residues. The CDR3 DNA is TGTGCCAGCAGCGGATCCGGGACAGGCGACTACGAGCAGTACTTC. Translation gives CASSGSGTGDYEQYF.

CDR3 nucleotide sequence: TGCAGTGCTAGTGTCCTGTACGAGCAGTACTTC. Translated: CSASVLYEQYF. This sequence joins TRBV20-1 and TRBJ2-7; D uncertain. Per the germline V gene, CDR1 is DFQATT and CDR2 is SNEGSKA (reference sequence). The CDR3 extends over 11 amino acids. The V end lost 3 bases, the J end lost 4 bases, and 7 bases lay between the germline ends.

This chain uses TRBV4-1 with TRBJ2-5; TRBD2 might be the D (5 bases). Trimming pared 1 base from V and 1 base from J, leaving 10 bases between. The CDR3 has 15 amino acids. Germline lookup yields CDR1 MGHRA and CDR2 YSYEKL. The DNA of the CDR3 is TGCGCCAGCAGCCAAGGAGGGCACGGCCAAGAGACCCAGTACTTC. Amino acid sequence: CASSQGGHGQETQYF.

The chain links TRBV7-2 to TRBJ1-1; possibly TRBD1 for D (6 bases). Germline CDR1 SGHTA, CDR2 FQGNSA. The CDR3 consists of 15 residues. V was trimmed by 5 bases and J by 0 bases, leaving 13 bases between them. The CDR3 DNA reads TGTGCCAGCAGCCGCGTCGGGGGGCTGAACACTGAAGCTTTCTTT. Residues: CASSRVGGLNTEAFF.

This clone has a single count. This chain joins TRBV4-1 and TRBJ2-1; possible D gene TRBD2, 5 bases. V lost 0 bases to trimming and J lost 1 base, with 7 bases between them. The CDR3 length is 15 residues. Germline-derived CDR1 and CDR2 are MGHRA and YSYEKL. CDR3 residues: CASSQDGVSYNEQFF. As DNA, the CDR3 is TGCGCCAGCAGCCAAGACGGGGTATCCTACAATGAGCAGTTCTTC.

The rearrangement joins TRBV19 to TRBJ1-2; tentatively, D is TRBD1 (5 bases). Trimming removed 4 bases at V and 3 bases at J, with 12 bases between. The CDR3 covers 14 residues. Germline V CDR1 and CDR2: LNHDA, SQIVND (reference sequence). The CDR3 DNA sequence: TGTGCCAGTAGTAACGCAGGGTTTGACTATGGCTACACCTTC. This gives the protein CASSNAGFDYGYTF.

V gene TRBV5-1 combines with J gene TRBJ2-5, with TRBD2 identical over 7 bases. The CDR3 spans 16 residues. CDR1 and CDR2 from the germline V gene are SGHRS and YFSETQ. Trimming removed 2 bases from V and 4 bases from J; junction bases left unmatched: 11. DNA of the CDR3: TGCGCCAGCAGCTTCCAAGGGTCGGGAGGAACAGAGACCCAGTACTTC. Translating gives CASSFQGSGGTETQYF. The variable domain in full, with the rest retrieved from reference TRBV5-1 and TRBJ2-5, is KAGVTQTPRYLIKTRGQQVTLSCSPISGHRSVSWYQQTPGQGLQFLFEYFSETQRNKGNFPGRFSGRQFSNSRSEMNVSTLELGDSALYLCASSFQGSGGTETQYFGPGTRLLVL.

CDR3 DNA: TGTGCCTGGAGTGGGGGGGGGAACAAAAACATTCAGTACTTC. It translates to CAWSGGGNKNIQYF. This chain connects TRBV30 to TRBJ2-4, with 7 bases that match TRBD2. Per germline, CDR1 GTSNPN and CDR2 SVGIG (reference sequence). The CDR3 totals 14 residues. Germline trimming cut 1 base from V and 3 bases from J; bases unmatched to any gene: 3.

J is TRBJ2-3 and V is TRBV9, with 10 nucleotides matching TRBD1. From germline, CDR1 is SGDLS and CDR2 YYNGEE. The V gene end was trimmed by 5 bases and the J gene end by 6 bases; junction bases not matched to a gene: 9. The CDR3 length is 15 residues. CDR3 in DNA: TGTGCCAGCAGTCTCCAACCGACAGGGGGCGATACGCAGTATTTT. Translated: CASSLQPTGGDTQYF. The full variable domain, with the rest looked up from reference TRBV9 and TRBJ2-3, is DSGVTQTPKHLITATGQRVTLRCSPRSGDLSVYWYQQSLDQGLQFLIQYYNGEERAKGNILERFSAQQFPDLHSELNLSSLELGDSALYFCASSLQPTGGDTQYFGPGTRLTVL.

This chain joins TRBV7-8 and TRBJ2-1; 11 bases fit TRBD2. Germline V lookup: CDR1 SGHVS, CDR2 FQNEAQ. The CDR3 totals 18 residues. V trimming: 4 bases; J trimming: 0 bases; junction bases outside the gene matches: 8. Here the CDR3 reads CASSSGTSGLSSYNEQFF. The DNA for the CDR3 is TGTGCCAGCAGCTCCGGGACTAGCGGATTGAGCTCCTACAATGAGCAGTTCTTC.

CDR3 sequence: CAISSTSGGVGEQYF. The CDR3 DNA is TGTGCCATCAGCTCGACTAGCGGGGGGGTAGGAGAGCAGTACTTC. The rearrangement joins TRBV10-3 to TRBJ2-7; 14 nucleotides line up with TRBD2. Losses at the gene ends were 6 bases for V and 7 bases for J; bases not matched to a gene: 8. The CDR3 covers 15 residues. Per germline, CDR1 ENHRY and CDR2 SYGVKD.

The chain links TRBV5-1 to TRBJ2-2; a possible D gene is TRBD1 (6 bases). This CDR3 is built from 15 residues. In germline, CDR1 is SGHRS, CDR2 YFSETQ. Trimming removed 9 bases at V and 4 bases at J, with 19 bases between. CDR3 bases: TGCGCCATGAAGGGACAACCCGACGGCACCGGGGAGCTGTTTTTT. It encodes CAMKGQPDGTGELFF.

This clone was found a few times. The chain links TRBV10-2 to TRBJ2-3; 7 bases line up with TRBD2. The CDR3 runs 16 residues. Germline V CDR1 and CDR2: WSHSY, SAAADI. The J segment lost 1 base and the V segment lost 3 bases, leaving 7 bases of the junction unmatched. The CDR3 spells CASSEDRDYRTDTQYF. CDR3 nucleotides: TGCGCCAGCAGTGAAGACCGGGACTATCGCACAGATACGCAGTATTTT.

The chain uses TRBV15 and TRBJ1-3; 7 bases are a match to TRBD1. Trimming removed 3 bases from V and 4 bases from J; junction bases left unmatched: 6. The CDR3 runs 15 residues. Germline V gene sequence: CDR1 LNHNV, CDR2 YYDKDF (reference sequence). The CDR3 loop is CATSRTTGRGNTIYF. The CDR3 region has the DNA TGTGCCACCAGCAGGACGACAGGGAGAGGAAACACCATATATTTT.

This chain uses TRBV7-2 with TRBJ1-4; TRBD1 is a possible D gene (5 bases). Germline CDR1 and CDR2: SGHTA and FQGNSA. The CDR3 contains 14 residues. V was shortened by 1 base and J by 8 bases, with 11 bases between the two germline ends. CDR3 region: CASSLGDSREKLFF. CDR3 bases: TGTGCCAGCAGCTTAGGAGACAGTCGGGAAAAACTGTTTTTT. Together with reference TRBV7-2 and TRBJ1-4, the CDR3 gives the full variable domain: GAGVSQSPSNKVTEKGKDVELRCDPISGHTALYWYRQSLGQGLEFLIYFQGNSAPDKSGLPSDRFSAERTGGSVSTLTIQRTQQEDSAVYLCASSLGDSREKLFFGSGTQLSVL.

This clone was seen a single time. This CDR3 reads CASSTRQGTGNTIYF. The CDR3 DNA reads TGTGCCAGCAGCACGCGACAGGGGACTGGAAACACCATATATTTT. The chain recombines TRBV7-2 with TRBJ1-3; TRBD1 matches 8 bases. Unmatched junction bases numbered 5, after V lost 5 bases and J lost 2 bases. Germline lookup yields CDR1 SGHTA and CDR2 FQGNSA. The CDR3 length is 15 residues. Variable domain in full (rest from reference TRBV7-2 and TRBJ1-3): GAGVSQSPSNKVTEKGKDVELRCDPISGHTALYWYRQSLGQGLEFLIYFQGNSAPDKSGLPSDRFSAERTGGSVSTLTIQRTQQEDSAVYLCASSTRQGTGNTIYFGEGSWLTVV.

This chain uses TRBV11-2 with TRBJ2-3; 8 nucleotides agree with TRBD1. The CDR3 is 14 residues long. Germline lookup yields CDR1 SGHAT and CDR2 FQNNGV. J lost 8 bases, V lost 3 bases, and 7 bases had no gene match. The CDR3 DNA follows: TGTGCCAGCAGCTTGAGAGCAGGGGGCGGTACGCAGTATTTT. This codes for CASSLRAGGGTQYF.

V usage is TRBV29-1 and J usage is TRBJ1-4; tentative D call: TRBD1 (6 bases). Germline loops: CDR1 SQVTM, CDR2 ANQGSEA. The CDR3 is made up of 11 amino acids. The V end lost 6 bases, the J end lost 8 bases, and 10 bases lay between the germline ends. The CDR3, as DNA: TGCAGCGTGGAGGACAGAGAAAAACTGTTTTTT. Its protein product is CSVEDREKLFF.

The CDR3 loop reads CASRQTAAGEQYF. DNA of the CDR3: TGTGCCAGCAGACAGACGGCTGCGGGCGAGCAGTACTTC. The chain links TRBV7-2 to TRBJ2-7, with D tentatively TRBD2 (5 bases). Germline V gene data show CDR1 as SGHTA and CDR2 as FQGNSA. CDR3 length: 13 residues. V was cut by 6 bases and J by 6 bases, with 15 bases left in between.

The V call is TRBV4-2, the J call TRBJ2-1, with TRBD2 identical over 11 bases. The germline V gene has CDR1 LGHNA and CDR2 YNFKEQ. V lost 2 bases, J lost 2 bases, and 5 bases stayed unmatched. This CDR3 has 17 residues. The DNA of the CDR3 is TGTGCCAGCAGCCAACCCTTTAGCGGGAGGGCCTACAATGAGCAGTTCTTC. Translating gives CASSQPFSGRAYNEQFF.